Shown below are 4 T cell receptor beta chains from a single sample sequenced in a study of spatial heterogeneity in lung cancer. Indicated time point: sample taken at primary tumor resection. No cell sorting; template was whole RNA from tumor, lung tissue or PBMC. TCRdb independently ran MiXCR on the 5' RACE reads; one entry per CDR3 protein. Of more than 4,000 distinct CDR3 sequences detected, about 53% appear once; the ten largest clones hold around 73%. The specimen comprised PBMCs, sampled at surgery. These receptors came from a female donor with early-stage non-small cell lung cancer.

Comment on this clonotype: This beta chain is a stray read from a library made for alpha chains; its abundance is not meaningful. The rearrangement uses TRBV5-5 and TRBJ2-7, with D possibly being TRBD1 or TRBD2 (5 bases each). Germline V gene data show CDR1 as SGHKS and CDR2 as YYEKEE (reference sequence). The CDR3 has 14 residues. Trimming left V 7 bases short and J 6 bases short, with 20 bases between. The CDR3 coding sequence is TGTGCCAGCCTCCTTGATTGGGGGAGAAGCGAGCAGTACTTC. Translated: CASLLDWGRSEQYF.

Remarks on this clonotype: This beta chain lies outside the target of a library built for alpha chains; its clone size means little. The CDR3 sequence is CASSVQYEQYF. CDR3 bases: TGTGCCAGCAGTGTTCAGTACGAGCAGTACTTC. The V and J genes are TRBV2 and TRBJ2-7, with no clear D. V lost 4 bases and J lost 4, with 5 bases in between. The CDR3 is 11 residues long. The germline V gene has CDR1 SNHLY and CDR2 FYNNEI.

Comment on this clonotype: Within a library made for alpha chains, this beta chain is off target, and its count is uninformative. The rearrangement joins TRBV14 to TRBJ2-2; D is unclear. CDR1 is SGHDN and CDR2 is FVKESK in the germline V gene. This CDR3 region has 16 residues. V gave up 2 bases and J gave up 0 bases, with 10 bases separating them. For the CDR3, the DNA is TGTGCCAGCAGCCAACTTACACCACCGAACACCGGGGAGCTGTTTTTT. Protein: CASSQLTPPNTGELFF.

This clonotype appeared a single time. This beta chain is an off-target read within a library intended for alpha chains, so its frequency means little. The rearrangement links TRBV5-1 to TRBJ2-5; D is undetermined. The CDR3 covers 15 residues. V was clipped by 0 bases and J by 5 bases, with 14 bases between them. Germline loops: CDR1 SGHRS, CDR2 YFSETQ. The CDR3 nucleotides read TGCGCCAGCAGCTTGGCCACGGGCCTACAGGAGACCCAGTACTTC. Protein product: CASSLATGLQETQYF.